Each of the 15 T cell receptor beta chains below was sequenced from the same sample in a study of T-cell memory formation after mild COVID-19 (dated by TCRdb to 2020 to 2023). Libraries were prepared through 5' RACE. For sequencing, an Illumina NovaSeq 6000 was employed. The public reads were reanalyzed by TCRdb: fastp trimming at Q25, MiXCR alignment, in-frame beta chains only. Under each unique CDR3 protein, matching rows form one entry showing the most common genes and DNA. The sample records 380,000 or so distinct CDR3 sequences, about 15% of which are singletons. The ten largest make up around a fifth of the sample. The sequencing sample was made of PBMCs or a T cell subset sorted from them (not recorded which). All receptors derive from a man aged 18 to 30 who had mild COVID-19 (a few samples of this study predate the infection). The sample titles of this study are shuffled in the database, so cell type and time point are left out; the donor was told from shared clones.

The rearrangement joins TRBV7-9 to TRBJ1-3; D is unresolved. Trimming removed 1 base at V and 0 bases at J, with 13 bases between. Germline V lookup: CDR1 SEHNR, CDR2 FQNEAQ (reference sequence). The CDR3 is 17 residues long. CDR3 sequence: CASSLGRQLISGNTIYF. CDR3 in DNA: TGTGCCAGCAGCTTAGGACGGCAACTTATCTCTGGAAACACCATATATTTT.

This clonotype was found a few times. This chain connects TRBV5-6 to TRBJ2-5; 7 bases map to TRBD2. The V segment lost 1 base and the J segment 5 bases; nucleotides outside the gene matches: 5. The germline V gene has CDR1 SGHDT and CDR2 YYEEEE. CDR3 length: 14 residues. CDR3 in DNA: TGTGCCAGCAGCTTGACTAGCGTCCGGGAGACCCAGTACTTC. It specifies CASSLTSVRETQYF.

The CDR3, as DNA: TGTGCCAGCAACGCCGGGACAGTATACAATGAGCAGTTCTTC. Protein sequence: CASNAGTVYNEQFF. The J gene is TRBJ2-1, the V gene TRBV14, with 7 bases aligning to TRBD1. There are 14 residues in the CDR3. Germline lookup yields CDR1 SGHDN and CDR2 FVKESK. With V trimmed by 7 bases and J by 4 bases, 7 bases remained unmatched. The complete variable domain, with remaining parts taken from reference TRBV14 and TRBJ2-1, reads EAGVTQFPSHSVIEKGQTVTLRCDPISGHDNLYWYRRVMGKEIKFLLHFVKESKQDESGMPNNRFLAERTGGTYSTLKVQPAELEDSGVYFCASNAGTVYNEQFFGPGTRLTVL.

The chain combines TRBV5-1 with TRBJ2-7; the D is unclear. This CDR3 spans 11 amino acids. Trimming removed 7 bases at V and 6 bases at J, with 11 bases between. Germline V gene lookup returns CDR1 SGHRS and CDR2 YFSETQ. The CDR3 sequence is CASGSGPEQYF. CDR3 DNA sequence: TGCGCCAGCGGGTCCGGGCCCGAGCAGTACTTC.

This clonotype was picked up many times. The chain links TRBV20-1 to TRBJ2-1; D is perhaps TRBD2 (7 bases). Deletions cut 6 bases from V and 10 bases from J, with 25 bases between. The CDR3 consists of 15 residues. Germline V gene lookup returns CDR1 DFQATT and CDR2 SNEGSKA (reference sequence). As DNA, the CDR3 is TGCAGTGCCTGTACGGGGGGCTCCTATTCGGGGGAGCAGTTCTTC. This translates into CSACTGGSYSGEQFF.

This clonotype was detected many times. In DNA, the CDR3 is TGTGCCAGCAGGACTAGCGCCTCGTACCAAGAGACCCAGTACTTC. It is translated as CASRTSASYQETQYF. The V and J genes are TRBV6-1 and TRBJ2-5, with 8 bases identical to TRBD2. With 6 bases clipped from V and 0 bases from J, the junction kept 6 bases outside the gene matches. Germline CDR1 reads MNHNS; CDR2 reads SASEGT. CDR3 length: 15 residues.

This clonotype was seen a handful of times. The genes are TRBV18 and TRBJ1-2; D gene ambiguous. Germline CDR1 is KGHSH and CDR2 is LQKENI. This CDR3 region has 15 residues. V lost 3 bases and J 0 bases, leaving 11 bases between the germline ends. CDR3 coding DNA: TGTGCCAGCTCACCGTTCAGCAGACCTAACTATGGCTACACCTTC. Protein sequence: CASSPFSRPNYGYTF.

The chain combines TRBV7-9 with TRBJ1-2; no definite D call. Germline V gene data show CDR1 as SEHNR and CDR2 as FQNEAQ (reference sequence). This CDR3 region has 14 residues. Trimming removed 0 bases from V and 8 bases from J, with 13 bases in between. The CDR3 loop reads CASSLAAAGEGYTF. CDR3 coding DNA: TGTGCCAGCAGCTTAGCGGCCGCCGGGGAGGGCTACACCTTC.

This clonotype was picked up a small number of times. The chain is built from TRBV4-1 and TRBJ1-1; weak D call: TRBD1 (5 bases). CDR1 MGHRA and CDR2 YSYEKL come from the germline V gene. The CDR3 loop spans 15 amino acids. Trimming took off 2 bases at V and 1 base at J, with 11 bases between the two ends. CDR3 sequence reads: CASSQPTASNTEAFF. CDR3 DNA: TGCGCCAGCAGCCAACCGACAGCGTCGAACACTGAAGCTTTCTTT.

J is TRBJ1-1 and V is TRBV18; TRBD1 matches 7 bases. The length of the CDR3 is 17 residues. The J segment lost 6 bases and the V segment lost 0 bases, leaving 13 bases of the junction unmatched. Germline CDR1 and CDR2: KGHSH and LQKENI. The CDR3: CASSPPLQGLVGAEAFF. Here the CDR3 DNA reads TGTGCCAGCTCACCACCCTTACAGGGGCTCGTTGGCGCTGAAGCTTTCTTT.

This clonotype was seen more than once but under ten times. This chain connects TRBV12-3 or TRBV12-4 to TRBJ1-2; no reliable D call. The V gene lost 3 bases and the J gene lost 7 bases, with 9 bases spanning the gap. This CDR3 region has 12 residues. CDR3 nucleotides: TGTGCCAGCAGTTTGTGGGGTGGTGGCTACACCTTC. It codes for CASSLWGGGYTF.

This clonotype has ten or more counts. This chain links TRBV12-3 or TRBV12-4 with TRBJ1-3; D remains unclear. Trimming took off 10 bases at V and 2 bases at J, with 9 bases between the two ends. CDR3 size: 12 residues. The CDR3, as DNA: TGTGCCAATGCGTGGGCTGGAAACACCATATATTTT. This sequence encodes CANAWAGNTIYF.

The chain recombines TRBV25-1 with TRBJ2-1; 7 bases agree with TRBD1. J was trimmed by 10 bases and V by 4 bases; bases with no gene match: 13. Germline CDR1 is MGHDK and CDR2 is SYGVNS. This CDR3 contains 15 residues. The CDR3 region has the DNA TGTGCCAGCAGTGGTTCCGGGACAGCCTTAGAGGAGCAGTTCTTC. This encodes CASSGSGTALEEQFF.

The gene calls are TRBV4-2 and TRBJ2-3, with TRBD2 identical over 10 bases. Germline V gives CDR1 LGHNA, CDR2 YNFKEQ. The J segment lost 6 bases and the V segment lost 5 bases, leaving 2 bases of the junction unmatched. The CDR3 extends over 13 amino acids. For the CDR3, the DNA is TGTGCCAGCAGCGGGACTAGCGCGGATACGCAGTATTTT. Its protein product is CASSGTSADTQYF.

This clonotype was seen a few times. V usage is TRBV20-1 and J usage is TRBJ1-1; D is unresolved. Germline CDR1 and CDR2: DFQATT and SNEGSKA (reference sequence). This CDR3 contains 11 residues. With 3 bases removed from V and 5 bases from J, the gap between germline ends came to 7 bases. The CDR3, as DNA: TGCAGTGCTAGGCCCGGGACTGAAGCTTTCTTT. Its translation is CSARPGTEAFF.